Below, 19 T cell receptor beta chains from the same sample are listed, as sequenced in a study of beta chain features in type 1 diabetes. Study-wide points: Among patients with Type 1 diabetes, TCRB CDR3s were moderately but significantly shorter in every one of the four CD4+ subsets.

No antigens are known for them. Reverse transcribing all isolated RNA meant expressed TCRB transcripts were sequenced. Clones were sequenced by immunoSEQ multiplex PCR, and TCRdb holds only the in-frame ones, with some missing. The repertoire consists of under 300,000 clones, with over 11% occurring once and the leading ten covering roughly 0.019%. Sequenced: naive CD4+ T cells from blood. These TCRs come from a man aged 30-40 years with type 1 diabetes.

Only a few counts were recorded for this clone. The genes are TRBV18 and TRBJ1-1, with D unclear. The CDR3 is made up of 11 amino acids. V lost 6 bases to trimming and J lost 3 bases, with 5 bases between them. Germline CDR1 is KGHSH and CDR2 is LQKENI. CDR3 amino acids: CASSGDTEAFF. CDR3 nucleotides: TGTGCCAGCTCCGGGGACACTGAAGCTTTCTTT. Combining the CDR3 with reference TRBV18 and TRBJ1-1 gives the whole variable domain NAGVMQNPRHLVRRRGQEARLRCSPMKGHSHVYWYRQLPEEGLKFMVYLQKENIIDESGMPKERFSAEFPKEGPSILRIQQVVRGDSAAYFCASSGDTEAFFGQGTRLTVV.

The V and J genes are TRBV19 and TRBJ2-7; possible D gene TRBD1, 5 bases. The CDR3 is made up of 12 amino acids. CDR1 and CDR2 from the germline V gene are LNHDA and SQIVND (reference sequence). The V end was cut by 5 bases, the J end by 7 bases, with 12 bases between. DNA of the CDR3: TGTGCCAGTAGTGGACACTTTGGGGAGCAGTACTTC. Protein sequence: CASSGHFGEQYF.

This clone was counted only a few times. The V call is TRBV2, the J call TRBJ2-5; a possible D gene is TRBD1 (6 bases). Germline CDR1 SNHLY, CDR2 FYNNEI. The CDR3 consists of 13 residues. Deletions cut 6 bases from V and 1 base from J, with 9 bases between. The CDR3 nucleotides read TGTGCCAGCAGGGGACACCCCCAAGAGACCCAGTACTTC. Its protein is CASRGHPQETQYF.

This clone was seen a handful of times. V usage is TRBV18 and J usage is TRBJ2-3, with 11 bases fitting TRBD1. The CDR3 is made up of 18 amino acids. Looked up from germline, CDR1 is KGHSH and CDR2 is LQKENI. The J segment lost 3 bases and the V segment lost 3 bases, leaving 11 bases of the junction unmatched. For the CDR3, the DNA is TGTGCCAGCTCACCTATCCCGGGACAGGGGGTTGTGACAGATACGCAGTATTTT. Residues: CASSPIPGQGVVTDTQYF.

A few counts support this clone. This rearrangement joins TRBV9 to TRBJ2-4; D not resolved. The CDR3 loop spans 13 amino acids. Trimming removed 4 bases at V and 6 bases at J, with 11 bases between. Germline lookup yields CDR1 SGDLS and CDR2 YYNGEE. This CDR3 is CASSPTIGNIQYF. The CDR3 bases are TGTGCCAGCAGCCCTACTATAGGAAACATTCAGTACTTC.

The chain has TRBV20-1 and TRBJ2-7; tentative D call: TRBD2 (5 bases). The CDR3 spans 10 residues. Between the trimmed V and J ends, which lost 3 bases and 7 bases, there was a span of 7 bases. Germline V gene sequence: CDR1 DFQATT, CDR2 SNEGSKA (reference sequence). DNA for the CDR3: TGCAGTGCTAGTTCGGGGGAGCAGTACTTC. Translated: CSASSGEQYF.

This clone has only a few counts. The chain uses TRBV29-1 and TRBJ2-7; 10 bases line up with TRBD1. The V gene end was trimmed by 5 bases and the J gene end by 2 bases; junction bases not matched to a gene: 6. The CDR3 loop spans 14 amino acids. From germline, CDR1 is SQVTM and CDR2 ANQGSEA. CDR3 sequence (DNA): TGCAGCGTTACTGACAGGGGGCCCCCCTACGAGCAGTACTTC. Amino acid sequence: CSVTDRGPPYEQYF.

The chain couples TRBV9 to TRBJ2-3, with TRBD2 matching 12 bases. The CDR3 is made up of 16 amino acids. The germline V gene encodes CDR1 SGDLS and CDR2 YYNGEE. After removal of 0 bases from V and 6 bases from J, the junction contained 5 bases not matched to a gene. CDR3 DNA: TGTGCCAGCAGCGTAGGGCTAGCGGGGGGGCCGGATACGCAGTATTTT. It yields the protein CASSVGLAGGPDTQYF.

J is TRBJ2-1 and V is TRBV2, with 9 bases that match TRBD2. The trim removed 2 bases at V and 6 bases at J, leaving 5 bases unmatched. CDR3 length equals 15 residues. From germline, CDR1 is SNHLY and CDR2 FYNNEI. The DNA for the CDR3 is TGTGCCAGCAGTGAAAACGGCGGGGGGGCCAATGAGCAGTTCTTC. The encoded protein is CASSENGGGANEQFF.

This clone was found a few times. Other nucleotide sequences in the sample specify the same CDR3. V usage is TRBV29-1 and J usage is TRBJ2-3, with unresolved D. The V and J ends lost 2 bases and 1 base respectively, with 4 bases between them. The length of the CDR3 is 12 residues. From germline, CDR1 is SQVTM and CDR2 ANQGSEA. CDR3 residues: CSVERGTDTQYF. CDR3 coding DNA: TGCAGCGTTGAACGGGGCACAGATACGCAGTATTTT.

The V gene is TRBV7-9, the J gene TRBJ1-1; D not certain. The germline V gene has CDR1 SEHNR and CDR2 FQNEAQ (reference sequence). This CDR3 comprises 14 residues. Trimming removed 0 bases at V and 6 bases at J, with 11 bases between. In DNA, the CDR3 is TGTGCCAGCAGCTTAGCGCTGGAGGCCGCTGAAGCTTTCTTT. This translates into CASSLALEAAEAFF.

The chain joins TRBV5-4 to TRBJ1-1; no definite D call. CDR1 is SGHNT and CDR2 is YYREEE in the germline V gene (reference sequence). Trimming cost V 0 bases and J 1 base, with 7 bases left between them. The CDR3 has 14 amino acids. CDR3 in amino acids: CASSLGVKNTEAFF. The CDR3 region has the DNA TGTGCCAGCAGCTTGGGCGTCAAGAACACTGAAGCTTTCTTT.

This clone turned up a few times. The rearrangement links TRBV5-4 to TRBJ2-1; D possibly corresponds to TRBD2 (5 bases). In germline, CDR1 is SGHNT, CDR2 YYREEE (reference sequence). The CDR3 covers 14 residues. V was pared by 4 bases and J by 8 bases, with 16 bases between. CDR3 sequence: CASSGGLAWDEQFF. The CDR3 nucleotides read TGTGCCAGCAGCGGCGGTTTAGCGTGGGATGAGCAGTTCTTC.

This clone has only a few counts. J is TRBJ1-2 and V is TRBV7-2; D gene ambiguous. The CDR3 is 12 amino acids. Trimming pared 5 bases from V and 3 bases from J, leaving 7 bases between. Germline CDR1 and CDR2: SGHTA and FQGNSA. The CDR3 region is CASSPLDYGYTF. In DNA, the CDR3 is TGTGCCAGCAGCCCATTAGACTATGGCTACACCTTC.

The rearrangement links TRBV6-6 to TRBJ2-7; the D gene is possibly TRBD1 (6 bases). CDR1 is MNHNY and CDR2 is SVGAGI in the germline V gene (reference sequence). This CDR3 is built from 15 residues. Trimming took off 7 bases at V and 3 bases at J, with 19 bases between the two ends. The CDR3 region is CASTLQGVGLYEQYF. CDR3 nucleotides: TGTGCCAGCACTCTACAGGGTGTCGGGCTCTACGAGCAGTACTTC.

The chain links TRBV5-8 to TRBJ2-3; 8 bases map to TRBD2. Germline trimming cut 2 bases from V and 15 bases from J; bases unmatched to any gene: 5. Per the germline V gene, CDR1 is SGHTS and CDR2 is YDEGEE. The CDR3 covers 11 residues. In DNA, the CDR3 is TGTGCCAGCAGCTTCGAGACTAGCGCATATTTT. It is translated as CASSFETSAYF.

This clone was observed a few times. The V and J genes are TRBV19 and TRBJ2-1, with TRBD1 as a possible D gene (6 bases). V was trimmed by 4 bases and J by 8 bases, leaving 12 bases between them. From germline, CDR1 is LNHDA and CDR2 SQIVND (reference sequence). The CDR3 is made up of 13 amino acids. CDR3 DNA: TGTGCCAGTAGTAACAGGGCTCGGGATGAGCAGTTCTTC. Translation gives CASSNRARDEQFF.

The sample holds a few counts of this clone. The V gene is TRBV6-6, the J gene TRBJ2-1; D not certain. Germline-derived CDR1 and CDR2 are MNHNY and SVGAGI (reference sequence). Deletions cut 8 bases from V and 0 bases from J, with 8 bases between. CDR3 length: 13 residues. CDR3 amino acids: CASARSSYNEQFF. The CDR3 DNA sequence: TGTGCCAGCGCTCGGAGCTCCTACAATGAGCAGTTCTTC.

This clone turned up a few times. This sequence joins TRBV30 and TRBJ1-6; D might be TRBD1 (6 bases). This CDR3 spans 14 amino acids. CDR1 GTSNPN and CDR2 SVGIG come from the germline V gene (reference sequence). The V end was cut by 3 bases, the J end by 5 bases, with 11 bases between. The CDR3 spells CAWRRTDHNSPLHF. The CDR3 nucleotides are TGTGCCTGGAGAAGGACAGACCATAATTCACCCCTCCACTTT.